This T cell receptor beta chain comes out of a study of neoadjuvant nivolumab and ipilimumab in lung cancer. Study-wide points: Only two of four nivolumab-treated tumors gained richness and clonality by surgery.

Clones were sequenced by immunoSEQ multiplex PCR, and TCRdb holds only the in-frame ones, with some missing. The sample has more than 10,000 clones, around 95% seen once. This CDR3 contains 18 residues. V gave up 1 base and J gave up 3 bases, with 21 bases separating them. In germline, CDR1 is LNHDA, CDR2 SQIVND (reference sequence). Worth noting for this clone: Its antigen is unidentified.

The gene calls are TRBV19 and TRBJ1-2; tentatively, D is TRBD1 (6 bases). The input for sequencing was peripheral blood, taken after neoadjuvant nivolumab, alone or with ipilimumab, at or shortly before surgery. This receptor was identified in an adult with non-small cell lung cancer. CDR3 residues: CASSIVWQGSLRDYGYTF. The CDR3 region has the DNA TGTGCCAGTAGTATAGTATGGCAGGGGAGTTTAAGGGACTATGGCTACACCTTC. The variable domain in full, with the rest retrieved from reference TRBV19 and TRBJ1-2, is DGGITQSPKYLFRKEGQNVTLSCEQNLNHDAMYWYRQDPGQGLRLIYYSQIVNDFQKGDIAEGYSVSREKKESFPLTVTSAQKNPTAFYLCASSIVWQGSLRDYGYTFGSGTRLTVV.